This TCR beta chain was identified during a study of preoperative IRX-2 immunotherapy in early breast cancer. Described treatment: preoperative locoregional IRX-2 cytokine immunotherapy. Preoperative locoregional IRX-2 cytokine immunotherapy was tested in the phase Ib source study. Only in-frame clones appear in the TCRdb table, and some are missing; sequencing was by immunoSEQ multiplex PCR. The data hold about 42,000 clones, with 60% to 80% observed a single time. Trimming shortened V by 7 bases and J by 4 bases, and 13 bases separated the two germline ends. The CDR3 is made up of 13 amino acids. CDR1 and CDR2 (germline): MDHEN, SYDVKM.

The TCR originated in a human donor with breast cancer. Source: tumor tissue, taken after IRX-2 immunotherapy. This rearrangement joins TRBV28 to TRBJ1-2, with D possibly being TRBD1 (5 bases). CDR3 residues: CASIGRASYGYTF. The CDR3 region has the DNA TGTGCCAGCATTGGCAGGGCCTCCTATGGCTACACCTTC.